This passage covers 26 T cell receptor beta chains from one sample sequenced in a study of OX40 agonist ivuxolimab in advanced cancers. Assay used: immunoSEQ multiplex PCR; TCRdb lists only in-frame clones, some missing. The data contain about 53,000 clones, more than 80% of them seen just once; the ten biggest clones take up approximately 10%. The input for sequencing was CD4+ or CD8+ T cells sorted from blood, taken in a trial of the OX40 agonist ivuxolimab. These receptors originate from an adult with an advanced solid tumor such as melanoma, head and neck, liver or kidney cancer.

This chain uses TRBV6-5 with TRBJ2-7, with TRBD2 matching 9 bases. This CDR3 spans 15 amino acids. From germline, CDR1 is MNHEY and CDR2 SVGAGI. Unmatched junction bases numbered 4, after V lost 0 bases and J lost 4 bases. Here the CDR3 DNA reads TGTGCCAGCAGTTACTCTAGCGGGAGTGGGTACGAGCAGTACTTC. Translating it yields CASSYSSGSGYEQYF.

The chain joins TRBV18 to TRBJ2-5, with D perhaps TRBD1 or TRBD2 (5 bases each). V was cut by 3 bases and J by 1 base, with 9 bases left in between. Looked up from germline, CDR1 is KGHSH and CDR2 is LQKENI. This CDR3 has 14 amino acids. CDR3 residues: CASSPPGTQETQYF. CDR3 coding DNA: TGTGCCAGCTCACCGCCGGGGACCCAAGAGACCCAGTACTTC. Filled out from reference TRBV18 and TRBJ2-5, the complete variable domain reads NAGVMQNPRHLVRRRGQEARLRCSPMKGHSHVYWYRQLPEEGLKFMVYLQKENIIDESGMPKERFSAEFPKEGPSILRIQQVVRGDSAAYFCASSPPGTQETQYFGPGTRLLVL.

This chain links TRBV19 with TRBJ1-1; no firm D call. Germline lookup yields CDR1 LNHDA and CDR2 SQIVND (reference sequence). The CDR3 is made up of 14 amino acids. V lost 0 bases and J lost 3, with 8 bases in between. The CDR3 bases are TGTGCCAGTAGTATAGAGGGGAGACACACTGAAGCTTTCTTT. Its translation: CASSIEGRHTEAFF.

The chain uses TRBV7-8 and TRBJ1-3; the D gene is possibly TRBD1 (6 bases). Germline V gene sequence: CDR1 SGHVS, CDR2 FQNEAQ. V was trimmed by 0 bases and J by 0 bases, leaving 15 bases between them. CDR3 length: 18 residues. CDR3 sequence reads: CASSLAILGQSSGNTIYF. CDR3 bases: TGTGCCAGCAGCTTAGCCATCCTCGGACAGAGCTCTGGAAACACCATATATTTT.

The rearrangement links TRBV28 to TRBJ2-4; 8 nucleotides match TRBD1. The CDR3 is made up of 15 amino acids. Trimming removed 5 bases from V and 8 bases from J; junction bases left unmatched: 11. Germline CDR1 is MDHEN and CDR2 is SYDVKM. The CDR3 protein is CASSPPQGVFDIQYF. CDR3 in DNA: TGTGCCAGCAGTCCCCCACAGGGGGTGTTTGACATTCAGTACTTC.

The genes are TRBV4-3 and TRBJ2-2; TRBD2 is a possible D gene (7 bases). The CDR3 contains 18 residues. Trimming pared 0 bases from V and 6 bases from J, leaving 20 bases between. In germline, CDR1 is LGHNA, CDR2 YSLEER. The CDR3 region has the DNA TGCGCCAGCAGCCAAGATCTTGGGGGGGCCTTACGGGCCGGGGAGCTGTTTTTT. Encoded protein: CASSQDLGGALRAGELFF.

J is TRBJ1-5 and V is TRBV23-1; no definite D call. TRBV23-1 is an ORF for which the function is uncertain. V lost 3 bases, J lost 4 bases, and 10 bases lay in between. This CDR3 is built from 14 residues. The CDR3 DNA is TGCGCCAGCAGTCAGTGGGCAGGTAATCAGCCCCAGCATTTT. Protein product: CASSQWAGNQPQHF.

This clone was recorded only once. The V call is TRBV19, the J call TRBJ1-1; no clear D gene. CDR3 length: 14 amino acids. Trimming took off 3 bases at V and 6 bases at J, with 14 bases between the two ends. Germline CDR1 and CDR2: LNHDA and SQIVND (reference sequence). This CDR3 is CASSITAVRPEAFF. The CDR3 nucleotides read TGTGCCAGTAGTATTACGGCTGTTCGACCTGAAGCTTTCTTT.

This clone has a handful of counts. This rearrangement joins TRBV30 to TRBJ1-5; D gene uncertain. V dropped 5 bases and J dropped 2 bases, with 13 bases sitting between them. CDR3 size: 14 residues. CDR1 is GTSNPN, CDR2 SVGIG, per germline (reference sequence). The DNA of the CDR3 is TGTGCCTGGTCCAGTGGTTTTGGCAATCAGCCCCAGCATTTT. It is translated as CAWSSGFGNQPQHF.

Only one count was recorded for this clone. The chain has TRBV5-1 and TRBJ2-1, with 7 bases aligning to TRBD2. Germline assignment: CDR1 SGHRS and CDR2 YFSETQ. The CDR3 extends over 13 amino acids. Trimming cost V 6 bases and J 4 bases; bases outside gene matches: 4. DNA of the CDR3: TGCGCCAGCATGCGCGGGAGTTACAATGAGCAGTTCTTC. This gives the protein CASMRGSYNEQFF.

This clone turned up a few times. V usage is TRBV11-1 and J usage is TRBJ2-2; D gene uncertain. CDR1 and CDR2 from the germline V gene are SGHAT and FQDESV (reference sequence). V was pared by 4 bases and J by 0 bases, with 6 bases between. The CDR3 has 14 amino acids. The CDR3 DNA reads TGTGCCAGCAGCTGGGCAGCGAACACCGGGGAGCTGTTTTTT. It is translated as CASSWAANTGELFF.

This rearrangement joins TRBV19 to TRBJ1-5; 9 nucleotides match TRBD1. V lost 4 bases and J lost 3; bases outside the gene matches: 7. This CDR3 has 16 residues. Germline values: CDR1 LNHDA, CDR2 SQIVND (reference sequence). CDR3 in DNA: TGTGCCAGTAGTAACTCCGGGACAGGGAACAATCAGCCCCAGCATTTT. Translating gives CASSNSGTGNNQPQHF.

V gene TRBV6-5 combines with J gene TRBJ2-7; D ambiguous. The CDR3 has 13 amino acids. The germline V and J ends were trimmed by 5 bases and 2 bases, with 10 bases remaining between them. CDR1 is MNHEY and CDR2 is SVGAGI in the germline V gene. The CDR3 here is CASSLSETYEQYF. In nucleotides, the CDR3 is TGTGCCAGCAGTCTCTCAGAAACCTACGAGCAGTACTTC.

This sequence joins TRBV28 and TRBJ2-1; 9 nucleotides align to TRBD1. The V gene's germline CDR1 is MDHEN and CDR2 SYDVKM. The CDR3 runs to 16 residues. The V segment lost 5 bases and the J segment 4 bases; nucleotides outside the gene matches: 9. The CDR3 loop reads CASSLTGGDFYNEQFF. The DNA of the CDR3 is TGTGCCAGCAGTCTTACAGGGGGCGATTTTTACAATGAGCAGTTCTTC.

A single count supports this clone. V and J are TRBV6-6 and TRBJ1-2, with D tentatively TRBD1 (5 bases). The germline gives CDR1 MNHNY, CDR2 SVGAGI (reference sequence). V dropped 0 bases and J dropped 6 bases, with 11 bases sitting between them. The CDR3 has 14 residues. This CDR3 reads CASSYSRREDGYTF. The CDR3 coding sequence is TGTGCCAGCAGTTACTCGCGCAGGGAGGATGGCTACACCTTC.

The chain combines TRBV19 with TRBJ1-1; the D is unclear. The germline CDR1 and CDR2 sequences are LNHDA and SQIVND (reference sequence). Trimming left V 7 bases short and J 0 bases short, with 15 bases between. This CDR3 is built from 15 residues. DNA of the CDR3: TGTGCCAGTACCCCCCAGGAGGGTCTGAACACTGAAGCTTTCTTT. Residues: CASTPQEGLNTEAFF.

The chain is built from TRBV30 and TRBJ2-3, with D tentatively TRBD2 (5 bases). Per germline, CDR1 GTSNPN and CDR2 SVGIG (reference sequence). The CDR3 covers 15 residues. Trimming left V 2 bases short and J 0 bases short, with 12 bases between. The CDR3 region is CAWSRLADSTDTQYF. The CDR3 region has the DNA TGTGCCTGGAGTAGGCTAGCAGATAGCACAGATACGCAGTATTTT. Variable domain in full (rest from reference TRBV30 and TRBJ2-3): SQTIHQWPATLVQPVGSPLSLECTVEGTSNPNLYWYRQAAGRGLQLLFYSVGIGQISSEVPQNLSASRPQDRQFILSSKKLLLSDSGFYLCAWSRLADSTDTQYFGPGTRLTVL.

This chain joins TRBV7-2 and TRBJ2-2; TRBD1 aligns across 7 bases. CDR1 is SGHTA, CDR2 FQGNSA, per germline. Unmatched junction bases numbered 7, after V lost 5 bases and J lost 7 bases. CDR3 length: 14 residues. DNA of the CDR3: TGTGCCAGCAGCCTGACAGGGTATAACGGGGAGCTGTTTTTT. It yields the protein CASSLTGYNGELFF.

The genes are TRBV28 and TRBJ1-5; 7 bases fit TRBD1. The germline CDR1 and CDR2 sequences are MDHEN and SYDVKM. This CDR3 has 17 residues. The V and J ends lost 6 bases and 1 base, in that order; junction bases with no gene match: 12. DNA of the CDR3: TGTGCCAGCAGGGGTTACAGGGGCTGGGAGAGCAATCAGCCCCAGCATTTT. It translates to CASRGYRGWESNQPQHF.

This chain connects TRBV11-2 to TRBJ2-5; 7 bases fit TRBD2. The CDR3 extends over 14 amino acids. V lost 8 bases to trimming and J lost 1 base; unmatched junction nucleotides: 7. Germline lookup yields CDR1 SGHAT and CDR2 FQNNGV. The chain's CDR3 is CASGPGTTQETQYF. The CDR3 nucleotides read TGTGCCAGCGGACCTGGGACTACCCAAGAGACCCAGTACTTC.

This sequence joins TRBV7-3 and TRBJ2-2; 7 positions match TRBD2. Germline-derived CDR1 and CDR2 are SGHTA and FQGTGA. This CDR3 spans 15 amino acids. With 0 bases clipped from V and 4 bases from J, the junction kept 2 bases outside the gene matches. The CDR3 DNA sequence: TGTGCCAGCAGCTTAACAGGGGAGGGCACCGGGGAGCTGTTTTTT. Encoded protein: CASSLTGEGTGELFF.

The V and J genes are TRBV7-8 and TRBJ1-2; D is perhaps TRBD1 (5 bases). The CDR3 extends over 15 amino acids. Per the germline V gene, CDR1 is SGHVS and CDR2 is FQNEAQ. The germline V and J ends were trimmed by 4 bases and 4 bases, with 16 bases remaining between them. CDR3 sequence (DNA): TGTGCCAGCAGCTCTTCAGGGAACCCTTTCTATGGCTACACCTTC. This encodes CASSSSGNPFYGYTF.

The rearrangement joins TRBV30 to TRBJ2-1; maybe TRBD1 (6 bases). Germline V gene data show CDR1 as GTSNPN and CDR2 as SVGIG (reference sequence). The V and J ends lost 4 bases and 9 bases respectively, with 16 bases between them. CDR3 length: 13 residues. In DNA form, the CDR3 reads TGTGCCTGGAAAAGCACAGGGTTTACTGAGCAGTTCTTC. Translated: CAWKSTGFTEQFF.

The V gene is TRBV28, the J gene TRBJ2-1; 9 bases fit TRBD1. The germline CDR1 and CDR2 sequences are MDHEN and SYDVKM. Trimming cost V 8 bases and J 6 bases; bases outside gene matches: 8. This CDR3 spans 14 amino acids. For the CDR3, the DNA is TGTGCCAGCTGCACGAGACAGGGGGGCAATGAGCAGTTCTTC. This encodes CASCTRQGGNEQFF.

The V call is TRBV6-5, the J call TRBJ1-5; no definite D call. The germline V gene encodes CDR1 MNHEY and CDR2 SVGAGI. This CDR3 spans 15 amino acids. Trimming cost V 2 bases and J 2 bases, with 10 bases left between them. CDR3 in amino acids: CASSYRRWGNQPQHF. Written as DNA, the CDR3 is TGTGCCAGCAGTTACAGGCGGTGGGGCAATCAGCCCCAGCATTTT.

The chain carries TRBV18 and TRBJ1-1; D possibly corresponds to TRBD1 (6 bases). This CDR3 is 15 amino acids long. V was cut by 3 bases and J by 5 bases, with 16 bases left in between. Germline loops: CDR1 KGHSH, CDR2 LQKENI. The CDR3 region has the DNA TGTGCCAGCTCACCCCGTAAGGAAACAGGGACTGAAGCTTTCTTT. Its protein product is CASSPRKETGTEAFF.